This T cell receptor (beta chain) came from a study of T cells expressing NK-cell markers. Overall study: Sorted CD3+CD56-NKG2C+, CD3+CD56+NKG2C+ and CD3+CD56+NKG2C- T cells supplied the TCR beta repertoires.

Scientists made TCR beta cDNA using 5'RACE template switching with UMIs. TCRdb reworked the 5' RACE reads into one entry per CDR3 protein, no DNA. The table lists about 460,000 distinct CDR3 sequences. CDR3 length equals 11 residues. Sequencing was carried out using blood T cells: a sorted CD56 or NKG2C T cell subset, CD4+ or CD8+ T cells, or bulk PBMC T cells (not recorded which). The rearrangement joins TRBV12-3 or TRBV12-4 to TRBJ2-1. The TCR sequence derives from a woman aged 50 to 60 in good health. CDR3 residues: CASSPKREQFF.